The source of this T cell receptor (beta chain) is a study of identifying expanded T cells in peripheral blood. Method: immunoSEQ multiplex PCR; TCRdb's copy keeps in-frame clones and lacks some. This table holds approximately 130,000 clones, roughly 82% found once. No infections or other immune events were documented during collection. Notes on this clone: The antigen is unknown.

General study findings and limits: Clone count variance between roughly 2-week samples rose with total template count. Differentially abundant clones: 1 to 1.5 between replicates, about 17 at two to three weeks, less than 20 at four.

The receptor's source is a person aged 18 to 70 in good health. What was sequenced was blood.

CDR3 region: CASSQDGVLSSYNEQFF. The CDR3 region has the DNA TGTGCCAGCAGTCAGGACGGGGTGTTAAGCTCCTACAATGAGCAGTTCTTC. The V call is TRBV5-6, the J call TRBJ2-1, with D maybe TRBD2 (5 bases). Germline V gene data show CDR1 as SGHDT and CDR2 as YYEEEE. V lost 5 bases and J 0 bases, leaving 18 bases between the germline ends. This CDR3 is built from 17 residues. Using reference TRBV5-6 and TRBJ2-1 for the parts outside the CDR3, the full variable domain is DAGVTQSPTHLIKTRGQQVTLRCSPKSGHDTVSWYQQALGQGPQFIFQYYEEEERQRGNFPDRFSGHQFPNYSSELNVNALLLGDSALYLCASSQDGVLSSYNEQFFGPGTRLTVL.